This T cell receptor (beta chain) was obtained from a study of Ad26.COV2.S vaccination and SARS-CoV-2 variants (TCRdb year 2021). About the investigation overall: Vaccine-arm donors were drawn from COV1001, a multicentre, randomized, double-blind, placebo-controlled phase I-IIa trial of Ad26.COV2.S in healthy adults. Ad26.COV2.S was administered intramuscularly at 5 x 10^10 or 1 x 10^11 viral particles, either as a single shot or as two shots given 56 days apart. TCRbeta repertoire sequencing was used to assess the specificity and breadth of SARS-CoV-2-reactive T cell receptors after Ad26.COV2.S vaccination. A total of around 32 samples were included in the TCR-sequenced set, comprising around 19 Ad26.COV2.S vaccine recipients, 5 placebo recipients and 8 SARS-CoV-2 convalescent individuals. Trial participants were randomized into five groups of five: low-dose or high-dose Ad26.COV2.S given once or twice, or placebo on both occasions. Throughout the experiments and outcome assessment, investigators stayed blinded to trial group allocation. General findings and caveats noted by the study authors: The authors noted that the TCR breadth and depth analyses may have underestimated total T cell responses. Comparing responses between vaccine doses or regimens was not something the study was powered to do. Higher spike-specific TCR breadth was observed in Ad26.COV2.S recipients than in placebo recipients (P = 0.0014). Vaccine and placebo recipients had comparable non-spike TCR breadth, which fits with the vaccine containing only spike. After vaccination, substantial breadth of spike-specific CD8+ and CD4+ T cell responses was reported.

Looking up the germline V gene yields CDR1 MRHNA and CDR2 SNTAGT. The CDR3 has 15 amino acids, counting the end cysteine and phenylalanine. Only the CDR3 part of the read is kept: 45 bases, read in frame from the first base. V was cut back by 5 bases and J by 4 bases, leaving a gap of 17 bases between them. The immunoSEQ Assay was the method used to sequence TCRbeta CDR3 regions. After extraction, genomic DNA underwent amplification by bias-controlled multiplex PCR, followed by high-throughput sequencing. Concerning the study's data processing: To quantify the absolute abundance of each unique TCRbeta CDR3 region, sequences were collapsed and filtered. T cell fraction was estimated by normalizing TCRbeta template counts to usable DNA, with usable DNA measured through amplification of reference genes found in all nucleated cells. Repertoire TCRs were annotated as SARS-CoV-2-specific by exact matching of V gene, CDR3 amino acid sequence and J gene to a known reactive TCR set. The reference SARS-CoV-2 TCR set was derived from MIRA and filtered for enrichment in COVID-19-positive ImmuneCODE repertoires, a step that removed public or cross-reactive TCRs. Drawing on the MIRA antigens, annotated TCRs were analysed further at the level of specific ORF or position within ORF. Depth was the summed frequency of annotated unique rearrangements, while breadth was defined as annotated unique rearrangements over total unique productive rearrangements. TCR breadth was compared between groups using two-sided Wilcoxon rank-sum tests. TCRdb retrieved this table from immuneACCESS and kept in-frame rearrangements only. Not all clones are present; in checked studies, unresolved V genes account for under half, and no reason is known for the remainder. The V and J calls and clone size were taken over from that table, and D and trimming were inferred from the DNA. The sample has 200,000 to 300,000 clones on record, approximately 88% of them singletons. The ten largest make up approximately 11% of the sample.

On this clone itself: Its antigen target is currently unknown. The record has no base qualities; no much larger clone is one base away.

The sample's treatment or condition, from its label and the paper: 15 to 20 received Ad26.COV2.S at low or high dose, single or two shots; a few received placebo; per-sample allocation not given. Repertoires of vaccine and placebo recipients were sequenced from samples taken on day 63 after the first injection. Cohort 1b enrolled 25 to 30 adults aged 18-55 years at a single site in Boston, USA, between 29 July and 7 August 2020. Ad26.COV2.S was a replication-incompetent adenovirus type 26 vector expressing a prefusion-stabilized SARS-CoV-2 spike protein from the original Wuhan strain. Rearrangement joined TRBV6-4 to TRBJ1-2; TRBD1 is a possible D gene, resting on 6 matching bases. The TCR originated in a person aged 18-65 years who received the Ad26.COV2.S COVID-19 vaccine or a placebo. Specimen: peripheral blood, collected in a trial of Ad26.COV2.S vaccine versus placebo. The DNA sequence is given as TGTGCCAGCAGTAAAGAAACAGGGAGTCCCTATGGCTACACCTTC. It codes for CASSKETGSPYGYTF.